These 8 T cell receptor beta chains came from one sample sequenced in a study of tumor-infiltrating lymphocytes in primary liver carcinoma. A primer matching the constant region was used to make TCR beta cDNA from around 460 ng of total RNA. Three rounds of nested multiplex PCR with slightly modified ARM-PCR produced TCR beta libraries. Each of the first two PCR rounds ran approximately 11 cycles with TRBV1-TRBV30 forward and C-beta reverse primers. One entry per CDR3 protein results from TCRdb running MiXCR on the multiplex PCR reads. Of about 110,000 distinct CDR3 sequences listed, roughly 69% were seen once; the top ten hold 9.3%. Both RNA and DNA were isolated together from around 18-30 mg of bulk tissue that had not been sorted. Sample: liver tumor tissue from sampling region 1. Subset: tumor region T1, superior pole. The receptors were gathered from a woman aged 60-70 years with primary liver carcinoma and hepatitis B virus infection.

In regard to this clonotype: A read error may explain this, as a much larger clone is one base away. The CDR3 is CAWRGLAGVNEHFF. DNA of the CDR3: TGTGCCTGGAGAGGACTAGCGGGAGTCAATGAGCACTTCTTC. The chain couples TRBV30 to TRBJ2-1, with 13 bases fitting TRBD2. The germline CDR1 and CDR2 sequences are GTSNPN and SVGIG (reference sequence). CDR3 size: 14 residues.

Regarding this clonotype: Without the conserved terminal phenylalanine or tryptophan, this CDR3 likely stems from a read error. The gene calls are TRBV11-3 and TRBJ2-2, with D perhaps matching TRBD2 (5 bases). Germline CDR1 SGHNT, CDR2 YENEEA. The CDR3 consists of 15 residues. The CDR3: CASSLGTRRTGKLFL. In nucleotides, the CDR3 is TGTGCCAGCAGCTTAGGAACTAGAAGAACCGGGAAGCTGTTTCTT.

This clonotype is a singleton in its sample. One end of the junction is discordant with germline, which a read error may explain. This chain links TRBV11-3 with TRBJ2-1; 7 nucleotides match TRBD1. CDR1 SGHNT and CDR2 YENEEA come from the germline V gene. The CDR3 is 15 amino acids. Written as DNA, the CDR3 is TGTGCCAGCAGCGTTGGAGAGGGGGCAAACAATAAGCAGTTCTTC. It is translated as CASSVGEGANNKQFF.

This clonotype qualifies as medium-sized. The chain combines TRBV11-2 with TRBJ1-4; possible D gene TRBD1, 6 bases. The CDR3 is 17 amino acids. The V gene lost 2 bases and the J gene lost 1 base, with 14 bases spanning the gap. Germline V gives CDR1 SGHAT, CDR2 FQNNGV. DNA for the CDR3: TGTGCCAGCAGCTTACAACGAACAGGGCAAACTAATGAAAAACTGTTTTTT. Its protein is CASSLQRTGQTNEKLFF.

This clonotype has ten or more counts. The DNA for the CDR3 is TGCGCCAGCAGCCAAGCGCGGAGGGATTCACCCCTCCACTTT. This gives the protein CASSQARRDSPLHF. V usage is TRBV4-1 and J usage is TRBJ1-6; D not certain. The ends were cut back, 1 base at V and 8 bases at J, with 9 bases in the middle. The CDR3 runs 14 residues. Germline V lookup: CDR1 MGHRA, CDR2 YSYEKL.

With regard to this clonotype: The junction departs from the called germline gene at one end, perhaps through a read error. V and J are TRBV11-2 and TRBJ1-2, with a possible D match to TRBD1 (5 bases). The germline V gene encodes CDR1 SGHAT and CDR2 FQNNGV. There are 13 residues in the CDR3. The CDR3 bases are TGTGCCAACAGCTTAGGGGCCGGTGTTGGCCACACCTTC. Its protein is CANSLGAGVGHTF.

Regarding this clonotype: At one end the junction does not follow the germline gene, possibly because of a read error. The chain recombines TRBV11-2 with TRBJ2-2, with a weak D call TRBD2 (6 bases). The CDR3 has 12 amino acids. Per germline, CDR1 SGHAT and CDR2 FQNNGV. The CDR3 DNA is TGTGCCAGCGACTTCTGGGGCGGGGAGCTGTTTTTC. Amino acid sequence: CASDFWGGELFF.

For this clonotype: A single base separates this from a much larger clone, so it may be a read error. The gene calls are TRBV6-6 and TRBJ1-5, with a possible D match to TRBD1 (5 bases). The CDR3 extends over 16 amino acids. The V gene lost 5 bases and the J gene lost 6 bases, with 20 bases spanning the gap. Germline-derived CDR1 and CDR2 are MNHNY and SVGAGI (reference sequence). CDR3 region: CASSPLYGQGAQPQHF. In DNA, the CDR3 is TGTGCCAGCAGTCCCCTCTATGGGCAGGGTGCTCAGCCCCAGCATTTT.